The rows below give T cell receptor beta chains drawn from one sample of a study of control samples from healthy donors and cancer patients. The data were produced by immunoSEQ multiplex PCR, yet TCRdb's version contains in-frame clones alone and is incomplete. This repertoire shows roughly 80,000 clones, more than 70% found once; its top ten account for around 5.7%. The sample consisted of blood. The receptors were sampled from a woman in her 50s in good health. Both conserved end residues are part of each CDR3. Each record gives: clone size, J gene, D gene, V gene, CDR3 length, CDR3 DNA, CDR3 protein. D genes are given only for firm matches. Some rows have no size entry. The others give once, few or many, or a class for an expanded clone.

clone_size: -; j_call: TRBJ2-7; d_call: TRBD1; v_call: TRBV4-1; cdr3_length: 15; cdr3_nt: TGCGCCAGCAGCCAAGTACAGGGGGCGCATGACGAGCAGTACTTC; cdr3_aa: CASSQVQGAHDEQYF
clone_size: -; j_call: TRBJ1-2; d_call: TRBD1; v_call: TRBV30; cdr3_length: 17; cdr3_nt: TGTGCCTGGAGTGAGTTGGGACAGGGGGATCAGAACTATGGCTACACCTTC; cdr3_aa: CAWSELGQGDQNYGYTF
clone_size: -; j_call: TRBJ1-3; d_call: -; v_call: TRBV18; cdr3_length: 15; cdr3_nt: TGTGCCAGCTCACCCTCTGGGGTTAGTGGAAACACCATATATTTT; cdr3_aa: CASSPSGVSGNTIYF
clone_size: -; j_call: TRBJ1-2; d_call: TRBD1; v_call: TRBV5-1; cdr3_length: 15; cdr3_nt: TGCGCCAGCAGCCTAGTGGGACAGGCTCACTATGGCTACACCTTC; cdr3_aa: CASSLVGQAHYGYTF
clone_size: -; j_call: TRBJ1-2; d_call: -; v_call: TRBV3-1/TRBV3-2; cdr3_length: 14; cdr3_nt: TGTGCCAGCAGCCACGAGACCCGGTCCTATGGCTACACCTTC; cdr3_aa: CASSHETRSYGYTF
clone_size: -; j_call: TRBJ1-3; d_call: -; v_call: TRBV9; cdr3_length: 17; cdr3_nt: TGTGCCAGCAGCGTAGATCCCACTCCAGGGGCTGGAAACACCATATATTTT; cdr3_aa: CASSVDPTPGAGNTIYF
clone_size: once; j_call: TRBJ1-3; d_call: -; v_call: TRBV7-9; cdr3_length: 15; cdr3_nt: TGTGCCAGCAGCTTCAGGGACATCGGAGGAAACACCATATATTTT; cdr3_aa: CASSFRDIGGNTIYF
clone_size: -; j_call: TRBJ1-1; d_call: -; v_call: TRBV11-2; cdr3_length: 11; cdr3_nt: TGTGCCAGCAGTGAACCGGGAGGACCTTTCTTT; cdr3_aa: CASSEPGGPFF
clone_size: -; j_call: TRBJ1-3; d_call: -; v_call: TRBV20-1; cdr3_length: 14; cdr3_nt: TGCAGTGCTAGTTTCAGGGCTGCTGGAAACACCATATATTTT; cdr3_aa: CSASFRAAGNTIYF
clone_size: -; j_call: TRBJ2-6; d_call: -; v_call: TRBV6-5; cdr3_length: 15; cdr3_nt: TGTGCCAGCAGGACAGTTTCCTCTGGGGCCAACGTCCTGACTTTC; cdr3_aa: CASRTVSSGANVLTF
clone_size: -; j_call: TRBJ1-2; d_call: -; v_call: TRBV6-6; cdr3_length: 15; cdr3_nt: TGTGCCAGCAGTTTTGACAGATCTTCTAACTATGGCTACACCTTC; cdr3_aa: CASSFDRSSNYGYTF
clone_size: -; j_call: TRBJ1-4; d_call: TRBD1; v_call: TRBV19; cdr3_length: 16; cdr3_nt: TGTGCCAGTAGTCCCCGAGGACAGGGATCTAATGAAAAACTGTTTTTT; cdr3_aa: CASSPRGQGSNEKLFF
clone_size: -; j_call: TRBJ2-7; d_call: TRBD1; v_call: TRBV3-1/TRBV3-2; cdr3_length: 15; cdr3_nt: TGTGCCAGCAGCCAAGATCTGCGGACAGGGCACGAGCAGTACTTC; cdr3_aa: CASSQDLRTGHEQYF
clone_size: -; j_call: TRBJ1-2; d_call: TRBD1; v_call: TRBV6-1; cdr3_length: 16; cdr3_nt: TGTGCCAGCAGTGAAGGGTGGGACAGGCCCAACTATGGCTACACCTTC; cdr3_aa: CASSEGWDRPNYGYTF
clone_size: -; j_call: TRBJ1-1; d_call: -; v_call: TRBV6-5; cdr3_length: 15; cdr3_nt: TGTGCCAGCAGTTACGTAGGGGGGGGAGAGACTGAAGCTTTCTTT; cdr3_aa: CASSYVGGGETEAFF